The clone carrying this T cell receptor (beta chain) turned up a few times. This specimen belongs to a study of control samples from healthy donors and cancer patients. Only in-frame clones appear in the TCRdb table, and some are missing; sequencing was by immunoSEQ multiplex PCR. This sample has 60,000 to 75,000 clones; around nine tenths occur once, and the top ten carry less than 6.5%. V shed 0 bases and J shed 4 bases, with 7 bases lying between them. The germline gives CDR1 SEHNR, CDR2 FQNEAQ (reference sequence). The CDR3 has 14 amino acids. The chain employs TRBV7-9 and TRBJ1-3; no clear D gene. This sequence was found in a man aged 60 to 69 with colorectal cancer. Material: PBMCs. Written as DNA, the CDR3 is TGTGCCAGCAGCTTAGCTATACCCGGAAACACCATATATTTT. This sequence encodes CASSLAIPGNTIYF.